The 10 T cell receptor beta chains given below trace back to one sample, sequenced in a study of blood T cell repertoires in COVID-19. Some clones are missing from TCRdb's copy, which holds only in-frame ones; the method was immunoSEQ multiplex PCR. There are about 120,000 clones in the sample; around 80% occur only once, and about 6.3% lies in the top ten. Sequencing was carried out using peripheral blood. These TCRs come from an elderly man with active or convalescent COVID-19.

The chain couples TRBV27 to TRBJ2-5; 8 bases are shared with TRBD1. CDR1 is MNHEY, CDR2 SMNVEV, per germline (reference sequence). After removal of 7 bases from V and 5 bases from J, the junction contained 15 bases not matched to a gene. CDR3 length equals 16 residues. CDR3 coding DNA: TGTGCCAGCAAGAAAACGGACAGGGTTGGGTGGGAGACCCAGTACTTC. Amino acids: CASKKTDRVGWETQYF.

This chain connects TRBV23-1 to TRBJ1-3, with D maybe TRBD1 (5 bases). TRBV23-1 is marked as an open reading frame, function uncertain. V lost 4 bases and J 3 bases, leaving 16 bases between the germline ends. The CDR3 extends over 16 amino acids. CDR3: CASSPALRGGGNTIYF. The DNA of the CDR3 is TGCGCCAGCAGTCCCGCATTGAGGGGAGGTGGAAACACCATATATTTT.

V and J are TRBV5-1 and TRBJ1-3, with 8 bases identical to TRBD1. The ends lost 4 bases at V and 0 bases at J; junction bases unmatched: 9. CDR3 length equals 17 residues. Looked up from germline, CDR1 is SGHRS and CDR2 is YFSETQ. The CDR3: CASSLTYRGDSGNTIYF. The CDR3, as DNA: TGCGCCAGCAGCCTCACCTACAGGGGGGACTCTGGAAACACCATATATTTT.

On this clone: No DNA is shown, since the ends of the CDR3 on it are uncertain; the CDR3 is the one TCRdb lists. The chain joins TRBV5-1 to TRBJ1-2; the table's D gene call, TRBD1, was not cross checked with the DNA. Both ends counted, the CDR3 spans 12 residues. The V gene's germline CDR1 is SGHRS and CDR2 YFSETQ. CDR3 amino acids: CASSFGEGAHTF.

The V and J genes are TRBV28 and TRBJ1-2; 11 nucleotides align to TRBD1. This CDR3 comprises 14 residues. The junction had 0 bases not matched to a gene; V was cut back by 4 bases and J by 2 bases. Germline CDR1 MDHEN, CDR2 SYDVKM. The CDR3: CASSWDRGNYGYTF. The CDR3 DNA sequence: TGTGCCAGCAGTTGGGACAGGGGGAACTATGGCTACACCTTC.

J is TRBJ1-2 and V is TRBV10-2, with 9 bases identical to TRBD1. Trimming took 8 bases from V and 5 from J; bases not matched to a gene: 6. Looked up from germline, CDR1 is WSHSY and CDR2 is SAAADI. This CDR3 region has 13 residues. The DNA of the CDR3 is TGCGCCAGCTCGGACAGGGGAGTATATGGCTACACCTTC. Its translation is CASSDRGVYGYTF.

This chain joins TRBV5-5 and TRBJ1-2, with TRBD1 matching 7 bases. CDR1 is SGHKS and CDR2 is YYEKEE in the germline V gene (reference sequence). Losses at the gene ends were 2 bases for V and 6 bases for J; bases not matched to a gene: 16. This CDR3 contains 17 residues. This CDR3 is CASSFLRDSFEFNGYTF. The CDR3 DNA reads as TGTGCCAGCAGCTTCCTCCGGGACAGTTTTGAGTTTAATGGCTACACCTTC.

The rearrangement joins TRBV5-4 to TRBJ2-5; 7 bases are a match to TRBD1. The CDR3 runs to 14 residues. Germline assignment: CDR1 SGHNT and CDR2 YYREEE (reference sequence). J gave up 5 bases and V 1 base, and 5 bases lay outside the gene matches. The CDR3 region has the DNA TGTGCCAGCAGCTTGATTGAGGGGGCGGAGACCCAGTACTTC. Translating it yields CASSLIEGAETQYF.

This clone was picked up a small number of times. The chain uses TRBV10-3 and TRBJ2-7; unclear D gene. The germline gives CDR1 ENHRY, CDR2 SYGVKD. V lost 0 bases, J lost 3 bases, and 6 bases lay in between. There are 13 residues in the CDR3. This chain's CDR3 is CAISESSSYEQYF. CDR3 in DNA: TGTGCCATCAGTGAGTCGTCCAGCTACGAGCAGTACTTC.

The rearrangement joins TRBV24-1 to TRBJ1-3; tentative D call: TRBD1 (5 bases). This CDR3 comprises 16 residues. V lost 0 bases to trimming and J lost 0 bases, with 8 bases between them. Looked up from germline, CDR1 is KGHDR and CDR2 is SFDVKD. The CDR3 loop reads CATSDLVGASGNTIYF. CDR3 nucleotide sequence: TGTGCCACCAGTGATTTGGTAGGGGCCTCTGGAAACACCATATATTTT.